The clone carrying this TCR beta chain was counted a few times. Sequence at one end of the junction differs from germline and may be a read error. The data were obtained in a study of tumor and adjacent non-tumor tissue in lung cancer. The library came from three nested PCR rounds adapted from ARM-PCR protocols. Via MiXCR, TCRdb re-called the multiplex PCR reads, giving one row per CDR3 protein. The sample has 75,000 to 95,000 distinct CDR3 sequences; around three quarters are singletons. Germline loops: CDR1 KGHSH, CDR2 LQKENI. This CDR3 region has 14 residues. The template was RNA from unsorted bulk tissue. More than 3 cm separated this lung sample from the edge of the tumor. Between August and November 2014, newly diagnosed, chemotherapy-naive lung cancer patients underwent thoracic surgery in China.

The receptor's source is a woman in her 50s with non-small cell lung cancer. V and J are TRBV18 and TRBJ2-1; no reliable D call. Sequencing used distant non-tumor lung tissue. The chain's CDR3 is CASSPPSTYNEQFF. The DNA of the CDR3 is TGTGCCAGCTCACCACCTAGTACTTACAATGAGCAATTCTTC.